This T cell receptor beta chain was captured by sequencing in a study of OX40 agonist ivuxolimab in advanced cancers. Only in-frame clones appear in the TCRdb table, and some are missing; sequencing was by immunoSEQ multiplex PCR. Of 50,000 or so clones detected, about 84% appear once; the ten largest clones hold 2.6%. Points from the study as a whole: Clonal expansion among partial responders at 0.1-3.0 mg/kg ranked near the lowest. Antigen targets of the expanded peripheral T cells went undetermined.

On this clone: Antigen unknown.

The CDR3 sequence is 12 residues long. The germline CDR1 and CDR2 sequences are MDHEN and SYDVKM. V was cut by 8 bases and J by 0 bases, with 8 bases left in between. The chain employs TRBV28 and TRBJ2-7; D is undetermined. The origin of this receptor is an adult with an advanced solid tumor such as melanoma, head and neck, liver or kidney cancer. The sample was CD4+ or CD8+ T cells sorted from blood, taken in a trial of the OX40 agonist ivuxolimab. The CDR3 DNA is TGTGCCAGCGCCAGTAGCTCCTACGAGCAGTACTTC. Its translation is CASASSSYEQYF.